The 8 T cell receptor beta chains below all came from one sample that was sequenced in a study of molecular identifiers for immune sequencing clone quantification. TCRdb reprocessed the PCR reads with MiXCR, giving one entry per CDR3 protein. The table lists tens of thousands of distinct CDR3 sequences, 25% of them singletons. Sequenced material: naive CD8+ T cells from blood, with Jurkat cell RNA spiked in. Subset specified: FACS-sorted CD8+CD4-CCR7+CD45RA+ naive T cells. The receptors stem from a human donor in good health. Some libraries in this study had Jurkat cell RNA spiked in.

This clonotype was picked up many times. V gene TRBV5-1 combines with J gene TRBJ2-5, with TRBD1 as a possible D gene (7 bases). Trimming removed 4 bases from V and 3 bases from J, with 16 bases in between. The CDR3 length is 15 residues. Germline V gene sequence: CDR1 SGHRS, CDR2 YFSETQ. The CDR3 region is CASSGGTEFEETQYF. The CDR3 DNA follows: TGCGCCAGCAGCGGGGGGACAGAATTTGAAGAGACCCAGTACTTC.

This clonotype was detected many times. DNA of the CDR3: TGCGCCAGCAGCCACGTTCCCGGGGGACAGCGCGAGCAGTACTTC. This sequence encodes CASSHVPGGQREQYF. The J gene is TRBJ2-7, the V gene TRBV4-1; tentative D call: TRBD1 (7 bases). Germline V CDR1 and CDR2: MGHRA, YSYEKL. Trimming removed 3 bases at V and 6 bases at J, with 18 bases between. The CDR3 length is 15 residues.

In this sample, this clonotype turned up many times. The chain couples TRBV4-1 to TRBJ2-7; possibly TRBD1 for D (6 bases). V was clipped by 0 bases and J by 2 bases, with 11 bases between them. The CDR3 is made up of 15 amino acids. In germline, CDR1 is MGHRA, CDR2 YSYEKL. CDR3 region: CASSQDLGAPYEQYF. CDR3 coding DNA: TGCGCCAGCAGCCAAGACTTGGGGGCCCCCTACGAGCAGTACTTC.

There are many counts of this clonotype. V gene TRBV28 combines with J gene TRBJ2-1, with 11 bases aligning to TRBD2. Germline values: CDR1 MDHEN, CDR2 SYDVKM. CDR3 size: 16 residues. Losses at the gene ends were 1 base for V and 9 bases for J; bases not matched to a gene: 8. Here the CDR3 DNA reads TGTGCCAGCAGTTTATTGCCGGGACTAGCGGATCGTGAGCAGTTCTTC. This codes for CASSLLPGLADREQFF.

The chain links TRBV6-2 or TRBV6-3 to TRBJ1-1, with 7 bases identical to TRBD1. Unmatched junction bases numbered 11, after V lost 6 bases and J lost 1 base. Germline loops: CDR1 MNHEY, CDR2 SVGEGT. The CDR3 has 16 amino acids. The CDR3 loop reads CASRNLDRNRNTEAFF. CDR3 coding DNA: TGTGCCAGCAGAAACCTGGACAGGAACAGGAACACTGAAGCTTTCTTT.

The CDR3 nucleotides read TGTGCCAGCAGTTTAATGAGCGGGGGATTAGAGACCCAGTACTTC. Amino acids: CASSLMSGGLETQYF. This chain links TRBV27 with TRBJ2-5; 8 bases are a match to TRBD2. This CDR3 spans 15 amino acids. With 2 bases clipped from V and 4 bases from J, the junction kept 6 bases outside the gene matches. Germline loops: CDR1 MNHEY, CDR2 SMNVEV (reference sequence).

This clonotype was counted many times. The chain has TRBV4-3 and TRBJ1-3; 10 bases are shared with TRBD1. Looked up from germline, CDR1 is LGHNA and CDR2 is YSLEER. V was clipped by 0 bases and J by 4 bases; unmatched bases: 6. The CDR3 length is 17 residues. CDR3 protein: CASSQDRDRGSGNTIYF. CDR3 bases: TGCGCCAGCAGCCAAGATCGGGACAGGGGATCAGGAAACACCATATATTTT.

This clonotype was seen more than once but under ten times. CDR3 sequence (DNA): TGTGCCAGTAGTTCGCTAGCGGGAGTTACAGATACGCAGTATTTT. Translation gives CASSSLAGVTDTQYF. The V and J genes are TRBV19 and TRBJ2-3; 10 bases line up with TRBD2. The ends lost 5 bases at V and 3 bases at J; junction bases unmatched: 5. The CDR3 has 15 residues. CDR1 LNHDA and CDR2 SQIVND come from the germline V gene (reference sequence).